These 2 T cell receptor beta chains share one sample of origin, sequenced in a study of early T cells in non-severe SARS-CoV-2 infection. TCRdb called the 5' RACE reads again in MiXCR, with one record for every CDR3 protein. This sample carries about 52,000 distinct CDR3 sequences, around 8% of them seen once, and the ten largest clones take approximately 8.8%. The sample consisted of whole blood. These receptors all stem from an adult who was a healthcare worker with PCR-confirmed SARS-CoV-2 infection or an uninfected control (not recorded which).

V is TRBV27 and J is TRBJ2-7; 7 bases are a match to TRBD1. V lost 6 bases to trimming and J lost 1 base; unmatched junction nucleotides: 9. The CDR3 extends over 15 amino acids. Germline CDR1 MNHEY, CDR2 SMNVEV (reference sequence). DNA of the CDR3: TGTGCCAGCAGGACACGCAAGGACAGGTCCTACGAGCAGTACTTC. Its translation: CASRTRKDRSYEQYF.

This clonotype came up many times. V and J are TRBV5-1 and TRBJ1-2; a weak D match, TRBD1 (6 bases). The CDR3 extends over 14 amino acids. The germline gives CDR1 SGHRS, CDR2 YFSETQ. V was clipped by 0 bases and J by 8 bases, with 14 bases between them. DNA for the CDR3: TGCGCCAGCAGCTTGGCAGGCCAGGGGAGAGGCTACACCTTC. Protein sequence: CASSLAGQGRGYTF. The complete variable domain, with remaining parts taken from reference TRBV5-1 and TRBJ1-2, reads KAGVTQTPRYLIKTRGQQVTLSCSPISGHRSVSWYQQTPGQGLQFLFEYFSETQRNKGNFPGRFSGRQFSNSRSEMNVSTLELGDSALYLCASSLAGQGRGYTFGSGTRLTVV.